The 8 T cell receptor beta chains below were found in one sample sequenced in a study of human versus mouse CDR3 diversity and MHC coevolution. This table comes from immunoSEQ multiplex PCR, and its TCRdb copy is limited to in-frame clones, with some not included. The data contain around 77,000 clones, just under 95% of them singletons. Sequenced material: naive CD4+ T cells from blood. Subset indicated: CD45RO-negative CD62L-positive naive CD4 T cells. These receptors originate from a person between 30 and 69 years old in good health.

The chain has TRBV6-5 and TRBJ2-5; 12 bases are a match to TRBD2. The V segment lost 8 bases and the J segment 3 bases; nucleotides outside the gene matches: 4. The CDR3 totals 14 residues. Germline V CDR1 and CDR2: MNHEY, SVGAGI. In DNA form, the CDR3 reads TGTGCCAGCGGGAGGACTAGCGGGGAAGAGACCCAGTACTTC. The encoded protein is CASGRTSGEETQYF.

CDR3 sequence: CASPKGDLRTEAFF. The CDR3 DNA reads TGTGCCAGCCCGAAAGGAGACCTGAGGACTGAAGCTTTCTTT. This rearrangement joins TRBV18 to TRBJ1-1; no clear D. The CDR3 covers 14 residues. Germline V lookup: CDR1 KGHSH, CDR2 LQKENI. V was clipped by 8 bases and J by 5 bases, with 18 bases between them.

The chain is built from TRBV6-1 and TRBJ2-3, with D unresolved. V was trimmed by 6 bases and J by 1 base, leaving 8 bases between them. The CDR3 has 13 residues. Germline V lookup: CDR1 MNHNS, CDR2 SASEGT. The CDR3 region has the DNA TGTGCCAGCAGCCCGCAGGGCACAGATACGCAGTATTTT. Protein: CASSPQGTDTQYF.

The chain links TRBV28 to TRBJ1-5; a possible D gene is TRBD1 (5 bases). Germline V gives CDR1 MDHEN, CDR2 SYDVKM. This CDR3 is built from 14 residues. The V gene lost 4 bases and the J gene lost 4 bases, with 11 bases spanning the gap. CDR3 DNA sequence: TGTGCCAGCAGTTCCTTCAGGGAAAATCAGCCCCAGCATTTT. Protein: CASSSFRENQPQHF.

The J gene is TRBJ1-6, the V gene TRBV19, with TRBD1 identical over 8 bases. The CDR3 has 16 amino acids. CDR1 and CDR2 (germline): LNHDA, SQIVND (reference sequence). V trimming: 6 bases; J trimming: 9 bases; junction bases outside the gene matches: 13. CDR3 residues: CASSLGQGASGSPLHF. The CDR3 DNA sequence: TGTGCCAGTAGCCTGGGGCAGGGGGCTAGCGGTTCACCCCTCCACTTT.

The V gene is TRBV28, the J gene TRBJ2-5; 11 positions match TRBD2. The CDR3 extends over 16 amino acids. The junction had 7 bases not matched to a gene; V was cut back by 5 bases and J by 2 bases. The germline CDR1 and CDR2 sequences are MDHEN and SYDVKM. CDR3 in DNA: TGTGCCAGCAGTCCCGGGACTAGCGGTCCGCAAGAGACCCAGTACTTC. This codes for CASSPGTSGPQETQYF. Combining the CDR3 with reference TRBV28 and TRBJ2-5 gives the whole variable domain DVKVTQSSRYLVKRTGEKVFLECVQDMDHENMFWYRQDPGLGLRLIYFSYDVKMKEKGDIPEGYSVSREKKERFSLILESASTNQTSMYLCASSPGTSGPQETQYFGPGTRLLVL.

CDR3 bases: TGCAGTGCCCTCGGAGCTTCTCACTTCCACTTT. It encodes CSALGASHFHF. The chain is built from TRBV20-1 and TRBJ1-6; D is undetermined. This CDR3 region has 11 residues. Trimming shortened V by 6 bases and J by 17 bases, and 17 bases separated the two germline ends. Germline CDR1 is DFQATT and CDR2 is SNEGSKA (reference sequence).

This clone was observed a single time. The chain recombines TRBV19 with TRBJ1-5; no reliable D call. The CDR3 is made up of 14 amino acids. Deletions cut 6 bases from V and 0 bases from J, with 9 bases between. Germline CDR1 reads LNHDA; CDR2 reads SQIVND (reference sequence). CDR3 region: CASRAAYSNQPQHF. Here the CDR3 DNA reads TGTGCCAGTAGGGCGGCCTATAGCAATCAGCCCCAGCATTTT.